This T cell receptor (beta chain) was documented in a study of T cells in Graves' hyperthyroidism and ophthalmopathy. Study outcomes and limitations: Stable hyperthyroidism was told apart from ophthalmopathy by a model built on 13 V-J features. Blood also held most thyroid clonotypes expanded beyond 0.001.

The CDR3 sequence is 13 residues long. CDR1 and CDR2 from the germline V gene are SNHLY and FYNNEI. Subjects with ophthalmopathy showed a Clinical Activity Score no lower than 3, a NOSPECS grade no lower than 4, and a duration shorter than 3 months. This clonotype appeared a few times. Antigen specificity is unknown. The junction differs from germline at one of its ends, possibly a read error. Amplified TCR beta CDR3 regions derived from RNA transcripts. A set of HTBI primers served as the primers for a first-round RT-PCR of the TCR CDR3. Each CDR3 protein is one row after TCRdb ran MiXCR on the multiplex PCR reads. The sample has 500,000 or so distinct CDR3 sequences, roughly a sixth seen once.

The V and J genes are TRBV2 and TRBJ1-1; D gene unclear. The source material was blood. The receptor was derived from a woman under 30 with Graves' ophthalmopathy. The CDR3: CAGSEWGRSEAFF. CDR3 nucleotides: TGTGCCGGCAGTGAGTGGGGAAGGTCTGAAGCTTTCTTT. Variable domain in full (rest from reference TRBV2 and TRBJ1-1): EPEVTQTPSHQVTQMGQEVILRCVPISNHLYFYWYRQILGQKVEFLVSFYNNEISEKSEIFDDQFSVERPDGSNFTLKIRSTKLEDSAMYFCAGSEWGRSEAFFGQGTRLTVV.